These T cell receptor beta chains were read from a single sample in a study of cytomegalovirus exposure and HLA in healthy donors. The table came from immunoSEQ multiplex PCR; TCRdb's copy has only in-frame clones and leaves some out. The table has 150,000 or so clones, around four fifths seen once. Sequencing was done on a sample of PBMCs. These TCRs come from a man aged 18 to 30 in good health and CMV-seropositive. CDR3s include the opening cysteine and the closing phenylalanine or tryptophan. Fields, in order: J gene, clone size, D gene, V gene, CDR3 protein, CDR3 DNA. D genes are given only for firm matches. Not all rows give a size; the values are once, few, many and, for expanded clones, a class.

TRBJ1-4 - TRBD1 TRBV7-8 CASSLSDRVFLATNEKLFF TGTGCCAGCAGCTTATCCGACAGGGTGTTTCTTGCAACTAATGAAAAACTGTTTTTT
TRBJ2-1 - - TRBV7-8 CASSLGTQYEQFF TGTGCCAGCAGCTTAGGTACACAATATGAGCAGTTCTTC
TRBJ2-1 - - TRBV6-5 CASSYSTGVLNEQFF TGTGCCAGCAGTTACTCGACAGGAGTGCTCAATGAGCAGTTCTTC
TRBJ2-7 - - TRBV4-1 CASSPAEQDEQYF TGCGCCAGCAGCCCCGCTGAACAGGACGAGCAGTACTTC
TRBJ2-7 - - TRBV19 CASSILGGGSYEQYF TGTGCCAGTAGTATACTAGGGGGAGGGTCCTACGAGCAGTACTTC
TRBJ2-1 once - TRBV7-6 CASSFGGYNEQFF TGTGCCAGCAGTTTCGGGGGATACAATGAGCAGTTCTTC
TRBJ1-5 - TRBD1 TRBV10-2 CASSELEQGLPYSNQPQHF TGCGCCAGCAGTGAGTTGGAACAGGGGCTCCCTTATAGCAATCAGCCCCAGCATTTT
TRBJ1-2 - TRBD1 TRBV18 CASSPMQGADKGYTF TGTGCCAGCTCACCAATGCAGGGGGCGGATAAAGGCTACACCTTC
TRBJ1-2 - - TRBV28 CASTLPANYGYTF TGTGCCAGCACCCTTCCAGCTAACTATGGCTACACCTTC
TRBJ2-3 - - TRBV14 CASSLRGFDSTDTQYF TGTGCCAGCAGTTTGCGGGGTTTCGATAGCACAGATACGCAGTATTTT
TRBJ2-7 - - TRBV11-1 CASSLDYGAASYEQYF TGTGCCAGCAGCTTAGACTATGGGGCAGCGTCCTACGAGCAGTACTTC
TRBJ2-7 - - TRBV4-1 CASSQLGSANEQYF TGCGCCAGCAGCCAACTCGGGTCAGCCAACGAGCAGTACTTC
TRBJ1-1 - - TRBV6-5 CASSERQFTEAFF TGTGCCAGCAGTGAGAGACAGTTCACTGAAGCTTTCTTT
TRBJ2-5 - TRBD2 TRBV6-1 CASTGGRFNGETQYF TGTGCCAGCACGGGGGGGCGGTTCAACGGAGAGACCCAGTACTTC
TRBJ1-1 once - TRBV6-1 CASRPGGVGAFF TGTGCCAGCAGACCTGGGGGGGTAGGGGCTTTCTTT
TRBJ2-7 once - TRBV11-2 CASSFSPSYEQYF TGTGCCAGCAGCTTCTCCCCATCCTACGAGCAGTACTTC
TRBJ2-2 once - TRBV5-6 CASSLAVFGGELFF TGTGCCAGCAGCTTGGCCGTGTTCGGCGGGGAGCTGTTTTTT
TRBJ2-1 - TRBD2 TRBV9 CASSVAAIGSGREGEQFF TGTGCCAGCAGCGTAGCTGCGATTGGTAGCGGGAGAGAGGGTGAGCAGTTCTTC
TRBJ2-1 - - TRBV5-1 CASSFEGAGNEQFF TGCGCCAGCAGCTTTGAAGGGGCTGGGAATGAGCAGTTCTTC
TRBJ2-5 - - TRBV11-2 CASSLEQASGGYQETQYF TGTGCCAGCAGCTTAGAACAGGCTAGTGGGGGGTACCAAGAGACCCAGTACTTC
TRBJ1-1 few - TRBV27 CASSLSTGGKTEAFF TGTGCCAGCAGTTTATCGACGGGGGGTAAAACTGAAGCTTTCTTT
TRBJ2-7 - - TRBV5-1 CASSLSGTTEQYF TGCGCCAGCAGCTTGTCCGGGACAACCGAGCAGTACTTC
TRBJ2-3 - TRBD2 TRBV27 CASTGLAGPDTQYF TGTGCCAGCACGGGACTAGCGGGGCCAGATACGCAGTATTTT
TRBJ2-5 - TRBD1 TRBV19 CASSKGQGETQYF TGTGCCAGTAGTAAGGGACAGGGAGAGACCCAGTACTTC
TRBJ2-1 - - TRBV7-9 CASSLGGLTPYNEQFF TGTGCCAGCAGCTTAGGAGGACTCACACCCTACAATGAGCAGTTCTTC
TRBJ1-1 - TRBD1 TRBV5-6 CASSSGQGWGKAFF TGTGCCAGCAGCTCCGGACAGGGGTGGGGTAAGGCTTTCTTT
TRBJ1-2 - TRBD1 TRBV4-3 CASSRGEGTAYGYTF TGCGCCAGCAGCCGCGGGGAAGGGACAGCCTATGGCTACACCTTC
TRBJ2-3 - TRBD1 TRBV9 CASSVTRGPTDTQYF TGTGCCAGCAGCGTAACTAGGGGGCCCACAGATACGCAGTATTTT
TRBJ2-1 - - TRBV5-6 CASSITAGQPYSYNEQFF TGTGCCAGCAGCATAACTGCCGGACAGCCCTATTCCTACAATGAGCAGTTCTTC
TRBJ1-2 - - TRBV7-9 CASSFRGSGYTF TGTGCCAGCAGCTTCAGAGGGAGCGGCTACACCTTC
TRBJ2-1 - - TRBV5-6 CASSSRVSRVF TGTGCCAGCAGCTCCAGGGTTAGCAGGGTCTTC
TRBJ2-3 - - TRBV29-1 CSVVWGVVDTQYF TGCAGCGTTGTGTGGGGGGTGGTAGATACGCAGTATTTT
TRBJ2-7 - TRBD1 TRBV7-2 CASSLDRGEIYEQYF TGTGCCAGCAGCCTAGACAGGGGAGAAATCTACGAGCAGTACTTC
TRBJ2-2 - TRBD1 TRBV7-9 CASSDLRGLGNTGELFF TGTGCCAGCAGCGACTTAAGGGGGCTGGGGAACACCGGGGAGCTGTTTTTT
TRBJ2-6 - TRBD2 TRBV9 CASSVGPGLGHSGANVLTF TGTGCCAGCAGCGTAGGACCGGGACTAGGCCACTCTGGGGCCAACGTCCTGACTTTC
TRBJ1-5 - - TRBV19 CASSLSGNQPQHF TGTGCCAGTAGTTTGTCGGGCAATCAGCCCCAGCATTTT
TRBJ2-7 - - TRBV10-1 CASSEGSEQYF TGCGCCAGCAGTGAGGGGAGCGAGCAGTACTTC
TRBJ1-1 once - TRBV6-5 CASSARQAYTEAFF TGTGCCAGCAGTGCCCGACAGGCCTACACTGAAGCTTTCTTT
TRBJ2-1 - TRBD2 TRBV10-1 CASSDPGGFSGGSYNEQFF TGCGCCAGCAGTGATCCAGGAGGGTTTAGCGGGGGTTCCTACAATGAGCAGTTCTTC
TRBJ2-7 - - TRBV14 CASSQGLSGSYEQYF TGTGCCAGCAGCCAAGGCCTCAGCGGTAGCTACGAGCAGTACTTC
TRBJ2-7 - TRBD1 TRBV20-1 CDRGFSYEQYF TGCGACAGGGGATTCTCCTACGAGCAGTACTTC
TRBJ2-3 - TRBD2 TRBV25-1 CASSSGRASTDTQYF TGTGCCAGCAGTAGCGGGAGGGCATCGACAGATACGCAGTATTTT
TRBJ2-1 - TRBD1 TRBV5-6 CASSFRDRVHEQFF TGTGCCAGCAGCTTCCGGGACAGGGTCCATGAGCAGTTCTTC
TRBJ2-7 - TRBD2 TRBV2 CASRGGLVLEQYF TGTGCCAGCAGGGGGGGACTAGTTTTAGAGCAGTACTTC
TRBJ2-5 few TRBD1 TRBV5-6 CASSLPGGITETQYF TGTGCCAGCAGCTTGCCAGGGGGAATAACAGAGACCCAGTACTTC
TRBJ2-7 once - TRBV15 CATSPRTGTYEQYF TGTGCCACCAGCCCTCGGACGGGGACCTACGAGCAGTACTTC
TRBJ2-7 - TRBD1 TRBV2 CASMGARQGLFYEQYF TGTGCCAGTATGGGGGCGCGACAGGGGCTTTTCTACGAGCAGTACTTC
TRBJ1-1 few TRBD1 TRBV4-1 CASSQTGGDYSTEAFF TGCGCCAGCAGCCAAACAGGGGGGGATTACAGCACTGAAGCTTTCTTT
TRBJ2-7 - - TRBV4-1 CASSQVAGTESSYEQYF TGCGCCAGCAGCCAAGTCGCGGGGACAGAGAGCTCCTACGAGCAGTACTTC
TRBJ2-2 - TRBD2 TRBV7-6 CASSLEGLVGRFTGELFF TGTGCCAGCAGCTTAGAGGGACTAGTGGGGAGATTCACCGGGGAGCTGTTTTTT
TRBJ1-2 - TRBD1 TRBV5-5 CASSRQGFDYGYTF TGTGCCAGCAGCCGACAGGGGTTTGATTATGGCTACACCTTC
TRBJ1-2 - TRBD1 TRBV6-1 CASSGGQGDNGYTF TGTGCCAGCAGTGGGGGACAGGGGGATAATGGCTACACCTTC
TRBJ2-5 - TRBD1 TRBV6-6 CASSYSPTGMDGTQYF TGTGCCAGCAGTTACTCGCCGACAGGGATGGATGGGACCCAGTACTTC
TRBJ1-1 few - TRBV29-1 CSVGKQKAFF TGCAGCGTTGGGAAACAGAAAGCTTTCTTT
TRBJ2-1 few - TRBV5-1 CASSRDASADEQFF TGCGCCAGCAGCCGCGACGCTAGTGCCGATGAGCAGTTCTTC